This T cell receptor (beta chain) came from a study of blood T cell repertoires in COVID-19. For the study at large: Samples representing acute and convalescent COVID-19 were sourced from the United States, Italy and Spain.

The Seattle patients joined while their infection was active and were tracked longitudinally afterward. Germline V CDR1 and CDR2: MNHNY, SVGAGI (reference sequence). The V end was cut by 1 base, the J end by 7 bases, with 10 bases between. This CDR3 is built from 13 residues. As originally analysed: Amplified reference gene primers provided the basis for estimating nucleated cell counts. Only in-frame clones appear in the TCRdb table, and some are missing; sequencing was by immunoSEQ multiplex PCR. Clonal size and the V and J genes are those of that table, whereas D and trimming came from the DNA. There are around 270,000 clones in the sample; more than 75% occur only once, and over 5% lies in the top ten.

Sequencing was performed on peripheral blood. This clonotype was obtained from a woman aged 60-75 years with COVID-19, enrolled during active disease. This chain joins TRBV6-6 and TRBJ1-2; D may be TRBD1 (5 bases). In nucleotides, the CDR3 is TGTGCCAGCAGTTACTTTTCAGGGTTTGGCTACACCTTC. As protein: CASSYFSGFGYTF.